This is a list of T cell receptor beta chains from one sample in a study of blood T cell repertoires in COVID-19. The repertoire was sequenced with immunoSEQ multiplex PCR; TCRdb's copy has only in-frame clones and lacks some. The sample lists tens of thousands of clones; 82% were seen once. Input material: peripheral blood. Receptors originate from a human donor in a cohort sampled during active COVID-19. CDR3s include the opening cysteine and the closing phenylalanine or tryptophan. A D gene is named only where the DNA matches it firmly. Clone size is not always given. Where it is, it says once, few, many or a class for expanded clones.

TRBV3-1/TRBV3-2,NA,TRBJ2-5,NA,TGTGCCAGCAGCCCACCGCCCAGGGATGGGCAAGAGACCCAGTACTTC,CASSPPPRDGQETQYF
TRBV28,NA,TRBJ2-7,NA,TGTGCCAGCAGTTCCCCCCCCCGGGAGTACTTC,CASSSPPREYF
TRBV3-1/TRBV3-2,NA,TRBJ2-7,NA,TGTGCCAGCAGCCAAGGGAGAGACGAGCAGTACTTC,CASSQGRDEQYF
TRBV7-8,NA,TRBJ1-1,NA,TGTGCCAGCAGCCCCTCCGAGAGGGAGGAAGGGGTGAACACTGAAGCTTTCTTT,CASSPSEREEGVNTEAFF
TRBV7-6,NA,TRBJ2-7,TRBD1,TGTGCCAGCAGCTTAGGGCAGGGGGTCCACGAGCAGTACTTC,CASSLGQGVHEQYF
TRBV5-1,NA,TRBJ2-2,NA,TGCGCCAGCGGCGCGGCAGCTCGGGCCGGGGAGCTGTTTTTT,CASGAAARAGELFF
TRBV3-1/TRBV3-2,few,TRBJ2-5,NA,TGTGCCAGCAGCCAAGCCGGGGGTGAGACCCAGTACTTC,CASSQAGGETQYF
TRBV4-1,NA,TRBJ2-5,TRBD2,TGCGCCAGCAGCCACCTGTTACGACTAGCGGGGGGGCGGGAGACCCAGTACTTC,CASSHLLRLAGGRETQYF
TRBV11-2,once,TRBJ2-3,TRBD2,TGTGCCAGCAGCTTAGGTTCAGCGGGGAACCGAGATACGCAGTATTTT,CASSLGSAGNRDTQYF
TRBV7-9,NA,TRBJ1-6,NA,TGTGCCAGCAGCCCTCACCCGAGGAATTATAATTCACCCCTCCACTTT,CASSPHPRNYNSPLHF
TRBV4-2,NA,TRBJ2-3,TRBD2,TGTGCCAGCAGCTCCTATACGGGGGGGCCTGGTGATACGCAGTATTTT,CASSSYTGGPGDTQYF
TRBV11-2,NA,TRBJ2-2,NA,TGTGCCAGCAGCTTAGAAGGGGCGTGGACCGGGGAGCTGTTTTTT,CASSLEGAWTGELFF
TRBV27,NA,TRBJ1-2,TRBD1,TGTGCCAGCAGTTTATTCGGTCAACAGGGGACGTATGGCTACACCTTC,CASSLFGQQGTYGYTF
TRBV28,NA,TRBJ2-5,NA,TGTGCCAGCAGTCTGGGAAAAACAGGGACCCCCCAAGAGACCCAGTACTTC,CASSLGKTGTPQETQYF
TRBV5-1,NA,TRBJ2-3,NA,TGCGCCAGCAGCCGCGGGACGTCAGATACGCAGTATTTT,CASSRGTSDTQYF
TRBV9,NA,TRBJ2-2,NA,TGTGCCAGCACCATCGGACACACGAACACCGGGGAGCTGTTTTTT,CASTIGHTNTGELFF
TRBV5-4,few,TRBJ1-2,NA,TGTGCCAGCAGCTTGGTGTCTTCTAACTATGGCTACACCTTC,CASSLVSSNYGYTF
TRBV3-1/TRBV3-2,once,TRBJ2-5,TRBD2,TGTGCCAGCAGCCAACAAAGACTGCCATTTAGGGCGGGGGGGCTTAGTGTGGAGACCCAGTACTTC,CASSQQRLPFRAGGLSVETQYF
TRBV4-1,NA,TRBJ2-5,TRBD2,TGCGCCAGCAGACGGACTAGCGGGGGGCCCGAGAGGGGGACCCAGTACTTC,CASRRTSGGPERGTQYF
TRBV4-2,NA,TRBJ2-3,NA,TGTGCCAGCAGCCAAGCCCGGATGGAGGATACGCAGTATTTT,CASSQARMEDTQYF
TRBV29-1,NA,TRBJ2-1,NA,TGCAGCGTTACAGGTGGCTCCTACAATGAGCAGTTCTTC,CSVTGGSYNEQFF
TRBV7-9,NA,TRBJ1-1,NA,TGTGCCAGCAGCTTTTCCGGGAACACTGAAGCTTTCTTT,CASSFSGNTEAFF
TRBV18,once,TRBJ1-1,TRBD1,TGTGCCAGCTCACCAGGGCGGGGGACAGGGGTTGAAGCTTTCTTT,CASSPGRGTGVEAFF
TRBV10-3,few,TRBJ2-2,TRBD2,TGTGCCATCAGTGCCTGGACTAGCGGCTTCCCTGGGGAGCTGTTTTTT,CAISAWTSGFPGELFF
TRBV10-3,NA,TRBJ2-3,NA,TGTGCCATCAGTGATCGCGGGGACGGCACAGATACGCAGTATTTT,CAISDRGDGTDTQYF
TRBV19,NA,TRBJ2-1,NA,TGTGCCAGTAGTACCTTCCACAATGAGCAGTTCTTC,CASSTFHNEQFF
TRBV7-2,once,TRBJ2-1,TRBD2,TGTGCCAGCAGCTTAGGAAACGGGGGGGCGCGCAATATCTACAATGAGCAGTTCTTC,CASSLGNGGARNIYNEQFF
TRBV7-9,NA,TRBJ2-1,NA,TGTGCCAGCAGCTCGACATACAATGAGCAGTTCTTC,CASSSTYNEQFF
TRBV29-1,NA,TRBJ2-3,NA,TGCAGCGGCCGTAGCGGAAACACAGATACGCAGTATTTT,CSGRSGNTDTQYF
TRBV4-2,NA,TRBJ2-4,TRBD2,TGTGCCAGCAGCCGTAGCGGGGGCAAAAACATTCAGTACTTC,CASSRSGGKNIQYF
TRBV15,NA,TRBJ1-6,NA,TGTGCCACCAGGACAGTGGGCGTCTCACCCCTCCACTTT,CATRTVGVSPLHF
TRBV19,NA,TRBJ2-1,TRBD2,TGTGCCAGTAGCCCGACTAGCGCTGCCTACAATGAGCAGTTCTTC,CASSPTSAAYNEQFF
TRBV15,NA,TRBJ2-5,NA,TGTGCCACCAGCAGAGTACTTCAGGAAAGAGAGACCCAGTACTTC,CATSRVLQERETQYF
TRBV5-1,NA,TRBJ2-7,TRBD1,TGCGCCAGCAGCCCACAGGGGGCGAATAGCGAGCAGTACTTC,CASSPQGANSEQYF
TRBV5-1,NA,TRBJ2-7,TRBD1,TGCGCCAGCAGCCCAGCCGGAGGGACAGGGCTTAACGAGCAGTACTTC,CASSPAGGTGLNEQYF
TRBV15,NA,TRBJ1-6,NA,TGTGCCACCAGCCCAAATGGCTCCCCGAATTCCCTCCACTTT,CATSPNGSPNSLHF
TRBV2,once,TRBJ2-5,TRBD2,TGTGCCAGCAGCCTACAGCTCGGGGGGCAAGAGACCCAGTACTTC,CASSLQLGGQETQYF